This T cell receptor (beta chain) was sequenced for a study of T cell repertoires in cytomegalovirus infection. Study details: Indications came from public TCR beta signatures; they pointed to CMV infection and to a matching HLA type. General study results and limits: The ex vivo response was dominated by HLA-C-restricted CMV-specific TCR beta clonotypes.

This clonotype has a handful of counts. Its antigen remains unidentified. The ends were cut back, 9 bases at V and 1 base at J, with 13 bases in the middle. The germline gives CDR1 MNHEY, CDR2 SVGEGT. CDR3 length equals 13 residues. Each CDR3 protein gets one entry after TCRdb re-called the reads with MiXCR. In the table there are some 160,000 distinct CDR3 sequences, about a sixth of which are singletons. The TCR originated in a human donor in good health (CMV status not recorded). Some clones in this sample may be carry-over from other donors' samples. The J gene is TRBJ2-7, the V gene TRBV6-2 or TRBV6-3, with a possible D match to TRBD1 (6 bases). The sample was CD8+ T cells from PBMCs. The CDR3 loop reads CASYSGASYEQYF. DNA for the CDR3: TGTGCCAGTTACTCAGGGGCGTCCTACGAGCAGTACTTC.